This entry lists 18 T cell receptor beta chains sequenced from one sample in a study of T cell responses to AZD1222 COVID-19 vaccine. Method: immunoSEQ multiplex PCR; TCRdb's copy keeps in-frame clones and lacks some. The sample lists 100,000 to 150,000 clones, approximately 91% occurring once. The material was peripheral blood, obtained 28 days after the second AZD1222 dose. The receptors shown here come from an adult who received the AZD1222 COVID-19 vaccine.

This chain links TRBV10-3 with TRBJ2-3, with D possibly TRBD2 on 5 matching bases. Trimming took off 0 bases at V and 3 bases at J, with 13 bases between the two ends. The CDR3 is made up of 16 amino acids. Germline V CDR1 and CDR2: ENHRY, SYGVKD. The CDR3, as DNA: TGTGCCATCAGTGAGTCGCGGGCCTTAGGGACAGATACGCAGTATTTT. Protein sequence: CAISESRALGTDTQYF.

This sequence joins TRBV7-8 and TRBJ1-5, with D possibly matching TRBD1 (6 bases). The V end lost 5 bases, the J end lost 4 bases, and 18 bases lay between the germline ends. The CDR3 has 16 amino acids. CDR1 and CDR2 from the germline V gene are SGHVS and FQNEAQ. The CDR3 coding sequence is TGTGCCAGCAGCAAGCGCCGGGACACAGGAAATCAGCCCCAGCATTTT. Amino acids: CASSKRRDTGNQPQHF.

A single count supports this clone. The V call is TRBV27, the J call TRBJ2-2; 7 bases are shared with TRBD1. Germline V lookup: CDR1 MNHEY, CDR2 SMNVEV (reference sequence). The V segment lost 9 bases and the J segment 4 bases; nucleotides outside the gene matches: 14. The CDR3 consists of 16 residues. The CDR3 region has the DNA TGTGCCAGTCACCCTCTACAGGGGCCAGGCACCGGGGAGCTGTTTTTT. Its protein is CASHPLQGPGTGELFF.

The chain combines TRBV7-9 with TRBJ2-3; 11 bases map to TRBD2. This CDR3 comprises 14 residues. Trimming removed 10 bases from V and 2 bases from J; junction bases left unmatched: 5. From germline, CDR1 is SEHNR and CDR2 FQNEAQ (reference sequence). This CDR3 is CATRTSGYTDTQYF. CDR3 sequence (DNA): TGTGCCACCCGGACTAGCGGGTACACAGATACGCAGTATTTT.

The rearrangement uses TRBV5-1 and TRBJ1-2, with 7 bases matching TRBD1. The CDR3 runs to 15 residues. Germline V gene sequence: CDR1 SGHRS, CDR2 YFSETQ. The trim removed 0 bases at V and 6 bases at J, leaving 8 bases unmatched. CDR3 residues: CASSLAGQGVNGYTF. For the CDR3, the DNA is TGCGCCAGCAGCTTGGCCGGGCAGGGGGTCAATGGCTACACCTTC. Supplemented by reference TRBV5-1 and TRBJ1-2, the full variable domain reads KAGVTQTPRYLIKTRGQQVTLSCSPISGHRSVSWYQQTPGQGLQFLFEYFSETQRNKGNFPGRFSGRQFSNSRSEMNVSTLELGDSALYLCASSLAGQGVNGYTFGSGTRLTVV.

The J gene is TRBJ2-2, the V gene TRBV5-1; D is unresolved. The CDR3 sequence is 15 residues long. The V gene lost 0 bases and the J gene lost 4 bases, with 10 bases spanning the gap. The germline V gene has CDR1 SGHRS and CDR2 YFSETQ. The CDR3 nucleotides are TGCGCCAGCAGCTTGGAGACGACGGGCACCGGGGAGCTGTTTTTT. Its translation is CASSLETTGTGELFF.

The CDR3 DNA reads TGTGCCAGCAGTTTACAGGGAAATCAGCCCCAGCATTTT. This encodes CASSLQGNQPQHF. J is TRBJ1-5 and V is TRBV27; D may be TRBD1 (5 bases). V lost 2 bases, J lost 4 bases, and 6 bases lay in between. The CDR3 is made up of 13 amino acids. Germline-derived CDR1 and CDR2 are MNHEY and SMNVEV (reference sequence).

The chain employs TRBV7-2 and TRBJ2-3, with 13 positions matching TRBD2. The CDR3 length is 14 residues. Germline CDR1 reads SGHTA; CDR2 reads FQGNSA. With 5 bases clipped from V and 8 bases from J, the junction kept 4 bases outside the gene matches. The CDR3 loop reads CASSPTSGRLTQYF. CDR3 in DNA: TGTGCCAGCAGCCCGACTAGCGGGAGGCTTACGCAGTATTTT.

The chain uses TRBV23-1 and TRBJ1-2; a weak D match, TRBD1 (6 bases). TRBV23-1 is known as an ORF, though its function is uncertain. This CDR3 comprises 15 residues. Trimming took off 4 bases at V and 7 bases at J, with 19 bases between the two ends. The CDR3 here is CASSRPTGADSGYTF. CDR3 nucleotide sequence: TGCGCCAGCAGTCGCCCGACGGGGGCGGATAGTGGCTACACCTTC.

For the CDR3, the DNA is TGTGCCACCAGTGATACCAGCGGGAGGGCCTACAATGAGCAGTTCTTC. Protein: CATSDTSGRAYNEQFF. The genes are TRBV24-1 and TRBJ2-1, with 10 bases identical to TRBD2. Germline V gene data show CDR1 as KGHDR and CDR2 as SFDVKD. V was clipped by 3 bases and J by 2 bases; unmatched bases: 3. CDR3 size: 16 residues.

V usage is TRBV30 and J usage is TRBJ1-2, with no clear D. CDR3 length equals 13 residues. V shed 4 bases and J shed 7 bases, with 16 bases lying between them. Germline assignment: CDR1 GTSNPN and CDR2 SVGIG (reference sequence). This chain's CDR3 is CAWIQLPPRGYTF. DNA of the CDR3: TGTGCCTGGATCCAGCTACCTCCTCGTGGCTACACCTTC.

CDR3 protein: CAWGRLSPEAFF. The DNA of the CDR3 is TGTGCCTGGGGACGATTATCCCCTGAAGCTTTCTTT. V gene TRBV30 combines with J gene TRBJ1-1; D uncertain. The V and J ends lost 5 bases and 6 bases respectively, with 13 bases between them. The CDR3 is 12 residues long. Germline CDR1 GTSNPN, CDR2 SVGIG (reference sequence). Full variable domain (outside the CDR3, taken from reference TRBV30 and TRBJ1-1): SQTIHQWPATLVQPVGSPLSLECTVEGTSNPNLYWYRQAAGRGLQLLFYSVGIGQISSEVPQNLSASRPQDRQFILSSKKLLLSDSGFYLCAWGRLSPEAFFGQGTRLTVV.

The rearrangement uses TRBV4-1 and TRBJ2-3; 9 bases are shared with TRBD2. This CDR3 has 17 amino acids. V trimming: 4 bases; J trimming: 2 bases; junction bases outside the gene matches: 10. Germline V CDR1 and CDR2: MGHRA, YSYEKL. CDR3 bases: TGCGCCAGCAGCCGATCATGGACTAGCGAGTCCACAGATACGCAGTATTTT. Protein sequence: CASSRSWTSESTDTQYF.

This clone was recorded once. The gene calls are TRBV11-2 and TRBJ2-2, with a possible D match to TRBD1 (6 bases). V dropped 5 bases and J dropped 7 bases, with 11 bases sitting between them. CDR3 length equals 13 residues. In germline, CDR1 is SGHAT, CDR2 FQNNGV. The CDR3 loop reads CASSPLGGGELFF. The CDR3 nucleotides read TGTGCCAGCAGCCCACTAGGGGGCGGGGAGCTGTTTTTT.

The chain is built from TRBV5-1 and TRBJ2-3; 7 nucleotides align to TRBD2. The J segment lost 0 bases and the V segment lost 1 base, leaving 11 bases of the junction unmatched. Germline-derived CDR1 and CDR2 are SGHRS and YFSETQ. The CDR3 length is 18 residues. The CDR3 region is CASSLIPSGGSSTDTQYF. CDR3 sequence (DNA): TGCGCCAGCAGCTTGATCCCTAGCGGCGGATCTAGCACAGATACGCAGTATTTT.

The chain links TRBV5-1 to TRBJ2-2; no firm D call. The V end was cut by 2 bases, the J end by 5 bases, with 7 bases between. CDR1 and CDR2 from the germline V gene are SGHRS and YFSETQ. The CDR3 sequence is 13 residues long. CDR3 DNA sequence: TGCGCCAGCAGCTTAGTGGGAACCGGGGAGCTGTTTTTT. It codes for CASSLVGTGELFF.

The genes are TRBV7-2 and TRBJ1-2; 10 nucleotides align to TRBD1. The CDR3 is made up of 13 amino acids. Germline V CDR1 and CDR2: SGHTA, FQGNSA. The V gene end was trimmed by 5 bases and the J gene end by 13 bases; junction bases not matched to a gene: 10. The CDR3: CASSADRGLFTTF. CDR3 DNA: TGTGCCAGCAGCGCTGACAGGGGGCTATTTACCACCTTC.

The table lists this clone with a count of one. The chain combines TRBV7-6 with TRBJ2-2, with 10 bases fitting TRBD2. The V segment lost 10 bases and the J segment 5 bases; nucleotides outside the gene matches: 10. The CDR3 spans 15 residues. The V gene's germline CDR1 is SGHVS and CDR2 FNYEAQ. The DNA of the CDR3 is TGTGCCACCGCAGTAACTAGCGGGATAACCGGGGAGCTGTTTTTT. Its protein is CATAVTSGITGELFF.